This T cell receptor beta chain derives from a study of TIL therapy for anti-PD-1-resistant metastatic lung cancer. The wider study: Tumors were harvested before any PD-1/PD-L1 blockade. Most patients had lung adenocarcinoma.

In germline, CDR1 is SQVTM, CDR2 ANQGSEA. Unmatched junction bases numbered 3, after V lost 6 bases and J lost 5 bases. The CDR3 runs 12 residues. The immunoSEQ assay was v3. The protocol was immunoSEQ multiplex PCR, while the TCRdb copy is restricted to in-frame clones and leaves out a portion. The sample holds about 59,000 clones; about 70% are singletons and the top ten take about 2%. Noted time point: pre-treatment sample, taken before nivolumab and TIL therapy. Sample: blood, taken at baseline. The chain combines TRBV29-1 with TRBJ1-5; 8 nucleotides line up with TRBD1. This receptor was obtained from a person aged 30 to 80 with non-small cell lung cancer. This CDR3 is CSVGQADQPQHF. CDR3 nucleotide sequence: TGCAGCGTGGGACAGGCCGATCAGCCCCAGCATTTT.